These T cell receptor beta chains were read from a single sample in a study of T cell clonotyping in hematopoietic cell transplantation. The table came from immunoSEQ multiplex PCR; TCRdb's copy has only in-frame clones and leaves some out. The data contain approximately 80,000 clones, 96% of them singletons. The source material was peripheral blood mononuclear cells, sampled before stem cell transplant. The receptor set was obtained from a woman aged 45 to 65 with acute myeloid leukemia. Some clones in this sample may be carry-over from other donors' samples. CDR3s include the opening cysteine and the closing phenylalanine or tryptophan. Fields, in order: CDR3 protein, CDR3 length, V gene, J gene.

CDR3aa: CASSYSVGQPQHF; len: 13; v_gene: TRBV6-5; j_gene: TRBJ1-5
CDR3aa: CASSETGLAANEQFF; len: 15; v_gene: TRBV6-1; j_gene: TRBJ2-1
CDR3aa: CASSPIGQGDGYTF; len: 14; v_gene: TRBV6-1; j_gene: TRBJ1-2
CDR3aa: CASGTYNEQFF; len: 11; v_gene: TRBV27; j_gene: TRBJ2-1
CDR3aa: CASSLMGEGLADTQYF; len: 16; v_gene: TRBV5-6; j_gene: TRBJ2-3
CDR3aa: CASSFSASDDWRYF; len: 14; v_gene: TRBV27; j_gene: TRBJ2-3
CDR3aa: CASSEQGREQYF; len: 12; v_gene: TRBV6-1; j_gene: TRBJ2-7
CDR3aa: CASSVELSGTSGNEQFF; len: 17; v_gene: TRBV9; j_gene: TRBJ2-1
CDR3aa: CASSIWPGQPQHF; len: 13; v_gene: TRBV19; j_gene: TRBJ1-5
CDR3aa: CAISDAGISYEQYF; len: 14; v_gene: TRBV10-3; j_gene: TRBJ2-7
CDR3aa: CSVFGQDYGYTF; len: 12; v_gene: TRBV29-1; j_gene: TRBJ1-2
CDR3aa: CASSLNWVGSATDTQYF; len: 17; v_gene: TRBV5-8; j_gene: TRBJ2-3
CDR3aa: CASSSESKGIETQYF; len: 15; v_gene: TRBV7-2; j_gene: TRBJ2-5
CDR3aa: CASRYEDRHNEKLFF; len: 15; v_gene: TRBV28; j_gene: TRBJ1-4
CDR3aa: CSVAQGTDTQYF; len: 12; v_gene: TRBV29-1; j_gene: TRBJ2-3
CDR3aa: CASSPGPRDQPQHF; len: 14; v_gene: TRBV9; j_gene: TRBJ1-5
CDR3aa: CASSNRDRGSDYGYTF; len: 16; v_gene: TRBV5-1; j_gene: TRBJ1-2
CDR3aa: CASSPSGGTHNEQFF; len: 15; v_gene: TRBV5-1; j_gene: TRBJ2-1
CDR3aa: CASSENGLDGQETQYF; len: 16; v_gene: TRBV2; j_gene: TRBJ2-5
CDR3aa: CASSPGLSSGEQFF; len: 14; v_gene: TRBV6-5; j_gene: TRBJ2-1
CDR3aa: CASTSGGMDEKLFF; len: 14; v_gene: TRBV6-5; j_gene: TRBJ1-4
CDR3aa: CAWSGTLNGQPGTEAFF; len: 17; v_gene: TRBV30; j_gene: TRBJ1-1
CDR3aa: CASSRRQGSNTEAFF; len: 15; v_gene: TRBV11-1; j_gene: TRBJ1-1
CDR3aa: CASSYNRAYGYTF; len: 13; v_gene: TRBV6-5; j_gene: TRBJ1-2
CDR3aa: CASSLGGEQFF; len: 11; v_gene: TRBV5-4; j_gene: TRBJ2-1
CDR3aa: CASSLEGFGFIQYF; len: 14; v_gene: TRBV5-1; j_gene: TRBJ2-4
CDR3aa: CAHSQGGFGNTIYF; len: 14; v_gene: TRBV30; j_gene: TRBJ1-3
CDR3aa: CASSIDRQETQYF; len: 13; v_gene: TRBV19; j_gene: TRBJ2-5
CDR3aa: CASSYGLAGGGEQFF; len: 15; v_gene: TRBV6-5; j_gene: TRBJ2-1
CDR3aa: CASSIRRERNEQFF; len: 14; v_gene: TRBV19; j_gene: TRBJ2-1
CDR3aa: CASSLAGFNQPQHF; len: 14; v_gene: TRBV5-1; j_gene: TRBJ1-5
CDR3aa: CASSVRGALGAFF; len: 13; v_gene: TRBV6-1; j_gene: TRBJ1-1
CDR3aa: CAISESDSRTGGHEQYF; len: 17; v_gene: TRBV10-3; j_gene: TRBJ2-7
CDR3aa: CASSAEGDQPQHF; len: 13; v_gene: TRBV6-1; j_gene: TRBJ1-5
CDR3aa: CASSTYRERSGNTIYF; len: 16; v_gene: TRBV7-8; j_gene: TRBJ1-3
CDR3aa: CASSLSLTGEGGTDTF; len: 16; v_gene: TRBV28; j_gene: TRBJ1-2
CDR3aa: CASSVVGTSTGELFF; len: 15; v_gene: TRBV9; j_gene: TRBJ2-2
CDR3aa: CASSHSQETQYF; len: 12; v_gene: TRBV6-8; j_gene: TRBJ2-5
CDR3aa: CAWITDRGAEAFF; len: 13; v_gene: TRBV30; j_gene: TRBJ1-1
CDR3aa: CASSFGSSYEQYF; len: 13; v_gene: TRBV5-1; j_gene: TRBJ2-7
CDR3aa: CAWSVNVNTEAFF; len: 13; v_gene: TRBV30; j_gene: TRBJ1-1
CDR3aa: CSAREVYEQFF; len: 11; v_gene: TRBV20-1; j_gene: TRBJ2-1
CDR3aa: CASIGIPDTQYF; len: 12; v_gene: TRBV2; j_gene: TRBJ2-3
CDR3aa: CASSFGDLGNTIYF; len: 14; v_gene: TRBV13; j_gene: TRBJ1-3
CDR3aa: CASRRGQGLQETQYF; len: 15; v_gene: TRBV6-1; j_gene: TRBJ2-5